This T cell receptor (beta chain) was observed in a study of cytomegalovirus exposure and HLA in healthy donors. PCR primers comprised 60 Vbeta and 13 Jbeta primers. Produced via immunoSEQ multiplex PCR; TCRdb's table is partial and in-frame only. This table holds around 110,000 clones, around 75% found once. The V and J ends lost 0 bases and 10 bases, in that order; junction bases with no gene match: 3. The germline V gene has CDR1 MNHNS and CDR2 SASEGT. The CDR3 consists of 14 residues. The sequence was collected from a woman younger than 35 in good health and CMV-seronegative. The chain couples TRBV6-1 to TRBJ1-6; 7 bases agree with TRBD1. Sequenced sample: PBMCs. CDR3 nucleotide sequence: TGTGCCAGCAGTGAAGCGACAGGGTACTCACCCCTCCACTTT. This gives the protein CASSEATGYSPLHF.